Sequencing of this T cell receptor beta chain was carried out in a study of cytomegalovirus exposure and HLA in healthy donors. Regarding the study as a whole: Altogether, some 170 TCR beta chains were recorded as cytomegalovirus-associated. Later work associated roughly 17,000 TCR beta sequences with HLA alleles at 0.05 false discovery rate.

Notes on this clone: No antigen is known for it.

The V gene lost 7 bases and the J gene lost 4 bases, with 17 bases spanning the gap. The V gene's germline CDR1 is MDHEN and CDR2 SYDVKM. The CDR3 runs to 15 residues. Primers included in the PCR were 60 Vbeta and 13 Jbeta primers. Repertoires were generated with immunoSEQ multiplex PCR, while TCRdb's copy carries only in-frame clones and drops some. The sample holds around 150,000 clones, approximately 71% seen once. The clonotype originates from a male donor in good health and CMV-seronegative. The chain links TRBV28 to TRBJ1-5, with D possibly matching TRBD1 (6 bases). The sample was PBMCs. The CDR3 bases are TGTGCCAGCATCCAGACAGGCCCGAGGAATCAGCCCCAGCATTTT. Translation: CASIQTGPRNQPQHF. Using reference TRBV28 and TRBJ1-5 for the parts outside the CDR3, the full variable domain is DVKVTQSSRYLVKRTGEKVFLECVQDMDHENMFWYRQDPGLGLRLIYFSYDVKMKEKGDIPEGYSVSREKKERFSLILESASTNQTSMYLCASIQTGPRNQPQHFGDGTRLSIL.